The TCR beta chain under discussion was sequenced for a study of siplizumab effects on memory and regulatory T cells. Broader study findings: Memory cells seemed less diverse than naive T cells, which also seemed major contributors to the alloresponse. Proliferating Tregs' suppressive function in siplizumab cultures went unconfirmed.

Clones were read by immunoSEQ multiplex PCR, and TCRdb kept only the in-frame ones, dropping some. The table has 87,000 or so clones, 94% seen once. This clone came up a few times. Antigen specificity is unknown. This TCR derives from a human donor in good health. Input material: non-Treg CD4+ T cells sorted from blood.

The CDR3 here is CASTSFAVAKNIQYF. The CDR3 region has the DNA TGTGCCAGTACCTCATTTGCGGTCGCCAAAAACATTCAGTACTTC. The V and J genes are TRBV19 and TRBJ2-4; D is ambiguous. The V gene lost 7 bases and the J gene lost 1 base, with 14 bases spanning the gap. Germline values: CDR1 LNHDA, CDR2 SQIVND (reference sequence). This CDR3 has 15 amino acids.